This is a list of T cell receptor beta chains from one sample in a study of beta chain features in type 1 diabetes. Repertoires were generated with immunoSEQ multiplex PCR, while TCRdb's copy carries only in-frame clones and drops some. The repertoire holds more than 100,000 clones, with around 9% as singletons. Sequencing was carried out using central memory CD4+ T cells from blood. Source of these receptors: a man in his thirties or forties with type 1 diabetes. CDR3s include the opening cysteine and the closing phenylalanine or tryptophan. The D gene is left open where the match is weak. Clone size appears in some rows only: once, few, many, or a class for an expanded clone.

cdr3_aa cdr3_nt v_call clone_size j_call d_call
CAVSRGDRVWDYGYTF TGTGCCGTTAGCCGAGGGGACAGGGTCTGGGACTATGGCTACACCTTC TRBV28 . TRBJ1-2 TRBD1
CASSEDGLSSNQPQHF TGTGCCAGCAGTGAAGATGGACTCTCGAGCAATCAGCCCCAGCATTTT TRBV2 . TRBJ1-5 .
CASSQGLGISQYF TGTGCCAGCAGCCAAGGGCTCGGGATCTCGCAGTACTTC TRBV7-8 . TRBJ2-7 .
CASSVSGGSLETQYF TGTGCCAGCAGCGTCTCCGGGGGAAGCCTGGAGACCCAGTACTTC TRBV9 . TRBJ2-5 .
CASSPAAGPAGEQFF TGTGCCAGCAGCCCGGCGGCGGGACCAGCGGGAGAGCAGTTCTTC TRBV7-3 few TRBJ2-1 TRBD2
CATSRDLGRGESGANVLTF TGTGCCACCAGCAGAGATCTGGGCAGGGGGGAGTCTGGGGCCAACGTCCTGACTTTC TRBV15 . TRBJ2-6 .
CASSKTSGGSSTDTQYF TGTGCCAGCAGCAAGACTAGCGGGGGGTCTAGCACAGATACGCAGTATTTT TRBV7-8 few TRBJ2-3 TRBD2
CATGVSSSYEQYF TGTGCCACCGGAGTCTCGTCCTCCTACGAGCAGTACTTC TRBV15 . TRBJ2-7 .
CASSSIADSYEQYF TGTGCCAGCAGCAGCATTGCGGATTCCTACGAGCAGTACTTC TRBV7-2 . TRBJ2-7 .
CATRGDIQNTEAFF TGTGCCACCCGGGGGGACATTCAGAACACTGAAGCTTTCTTT TRBV15 few TRBJ1-1 .